A selection of T cell receptor beta chains follows, all from one sample in a study of response to subunit inactivated influenza vaccine. TCRdb itself ran the RT-PCR reads through MiXCR, one entry per CDR3 protein. The sample lists roughly 630,000 distinct CDR3 sequences; 14% were seen once. Sequenced material: PBMCs from blood, taken 14 to 15 days before vaccination. These receptors were obtained from a man in his forties or fifties who received an inactivated influenza vaccine. Both conserved end residues are part of each CDR3. The D gene is left open where the match is weak. The size field is filled for only some rows; it gives once, few, many or a size class.

TRBJ2-1 | TRBV6-2/TRBV6-3 | . | . | TGTGCCAGCAGTGGCGAGAAGGGCTGGAGCAATGAGCAGTTCTTC | CASSGEKGWSNEQFF
TRBJ1-4 | TRBV28 | TRBD1 | . | TGTGCCAGCAGTTTTGCTTCCCAGGGGGGGGAAAAACTGTTTTTT | CASSFASQGGEKLFF
TRBJ2-5 | TRBV25-1 | TRBD2 | . | TGTGCCAGCACTCCGGGGGGACGCGGCGGGGCAGAGACCCAGTACTTC | CASTPGGRGGAETQYF
TRBJ2-5 | TRBV10-3 | . | few | TGTGCCATCAGTGAGTCAATAGGGTTCGGGGAGACCCAGTACTTC | CAISESIGFGETQYF
TRBJ1-5 | TRBV20-1 | TRBD1 | few | TGCAGTGCAAGACAGGGAGGTCAGCCCCAGCATTTT | CSARQGGQPQHF
TRBJ2-7 | TRBV28 | TRBD1 | . | TGTGCCAGCAGTTTAACACCGGGACAGCCCTACGAGCAGTACTTC | CASSLTPGQPYEQYF
TRBJ1-1 | TRBV29-1 | TRBD1 | many | TGCAGCGTTGGCCGACAGGGGGAAGCTTTCTTT | CSVGRQGEAFF
TRBJ2-1 | TRBV28 | . | few | TGTGCCAGCAGTTTCCACCGGCTACTAGCAAGCAATGAGCAGTTCTTC | CASSFHRLLASNEQFF
TRBJ2-7 | TRBV6-2/TRBV6-3 | . | . | TGTGCCAGCAGTTACTCGACAGATAAGCAGTACTTC | CASSYSTDKQYF
TRBJ2-3 | TRBV20-1 | TRBD1 | . | TGCAGTGCTAGTTGGGGCTGGGACAGAGGCACAGATACGCAGTATTTT | CSASWGWDRGTDTQYF
TRBJ2-2 | TRBV27 | . | . | TGTGCCAGCAGTTTTCAGCGAAACGGGGAGCTGTTTTTT | CASSFQRNGELFF
TRBJ1-4 | TRBV12-3/TRBV12-4 | . | . | TGTGCCAGCAGTTTAAAATCCTTGGGTGAAAAACTGTTTTTT | CASSLKSLGEKLFF
TRBJ2-7 | TRBV11-2 | . | . | TGTGCCAGCAGCTTAAAGATCGGGAGCTACGAGCAGTACTTC | CASSLKIGSYEQYF
TRBJ2-2 | TRBV5-1 | . | many | TGCGCCAGCAGCGCAGAGAGGCTCGGGACCGGGGAGCTGTTTTTT | CASSAERLGTGELFF
TRBJ1-2 | TRBV10-3 | . | . | TGTGCCATCAAGGGCCAAGAAGACTATGGCTACACCTTC | CAIKGQEDYGYTF
TRBJ2-1 | TRBV6-2/TRBV6-3 | . | few | TGTGCCAGCAGCCTAACCCGGACGGTTGAGCAGTTCTTC | CASSLTRTVEQFF